The rows below give T cell receptor beta chains drawn from one sample of a study of T cells of healthy individuals. TCRdb reprocessed the 5' RACE reads via MiXCR and lists one record per CDR3 protein. Of tens of thousands of distinct CDR3 sequences listed, about a sixth were seen once; the top ten hold 4% to 5%. These receptors all come from a human donor in good health. CDR3s include the opening cysteine and the closing phenylalanine or tryptophan. Fields, in order: CDR3 protein, CDR3 DNA, J gene, D gene, V gene, clone size. The D gene is left open where the match is weak. Expanded clones are given a class, and other clones once, few, many or no size at all.

CDR3: CASTPQRSGNQPQHF
DNA: TGTGCCAGTACCCCACAGAGGAGTGGTAATCAGCCCCAGCATTTT
J: TRBJ1-5
D: NA
V: TRBV19
size: NA

CDR3: CASSLDTSGAYEQYF
DNA: TGCGCCAGCAGCTTGGATACTAGCGGGGCATACGAGCAGTACTTC
J: TRBJ2-7
D: TRBD2
V: TRBV5-1
size: NA

CDR3: CAVRAGTNTGELFF
DNA: TGTGCCGTCCGGGCGGGCACGAACACCGGGGAGCTGTTTTTT
J: TRBJ2-2
D: NA
V: TRBV2
size: many

CDR3: CASSQGQAYNSPLHF
DNA: TGCGCCAGCAGCCAAGGACAAGCATATAATTCACCCCTCCACTTT
J: TRBJ1-6
D: NA
V: TRBV4-1
size: many

CDR3: CSVNAGTGGTDTQYF
DNA: TGCAGCGTGAACGCCGGGACAGGCGGAACAGATACGCAGTATTTT
J: TRBJ2-3
D: TRBD1
V: TRBV29-1
size: NA

CDR3: CASSSHRGNSQPQHF
DNA: TGTGCCAGCAGCTCCCACAGGGGGAACAGTCAGCCCCAGCATTTT
J: TRBJ1-5
D: TRBD1
V: TRBV4-2
size: many

CDR3: CASSLMVGFYEQYF
DNA: TGTGCCAGCAGTTTAATGGTCGGCTTCTACGAGCAGTACTTC
J: TRBJ2-7
D: NA
V: TRBV27
size: many

CDR3: CASSLDGAYYEQYF
DNA: TGTGCCAGCAGCTTAGATGGGGCTTATTACGAGCAGTACTTC
J: TRBJ2-7
D: NA
V: TRBV11-2
size: many

CDR3: CSVERQANAEAFF
DNA: TGCAGCGTGGAACGACAGGCGAACGCTGAAGCTTTCTTT
J: TRBJ1-1
D: NA
V: TRBV29-1
size: many

CDR3: CSVEGKLITEAFF
DNA: TGCAGCGTTGAAGGGAAATTAATAACTGAAGCTTTCTTT
J: TRBJ1-1
D: NA
V: TRBV29-1
size: NA

CDR3: CASSGRWEYEQYF
DNA: TGCGCCAGCAGTGGACGGTGGGAATACGAGCAGTACTTC
J: TRBJ2-7
D: NA
V: TRBV10-1
size: many

CDR3: CASSQDPGTPQPQHF
DNA: TGTGCCAGCAGCCAAGATCCCGGGACACCTCAGCCCCAGCATTTT
J: TRBJ1-5
D: NA
V: TRBV4-2
size: NA

CDR3: CASSYRRDRAGEQYF
DNA: TGTGCCAGCAGTTACCGCAGGGACAGGGCTGGCGAGCAGTACTTC
J: TRBJ2-7
D: TRBD1
V: TRBV6-5
size: once

CDR3: CASSLAGTGVAVYGYTF
DNA: TGTGCCAGCAGTTTGGCGGGAACAGGGGTCGCTGTCTATGGCTACACCTTC
J: TRBJ1-2
D: TRBD1
V: TRBV12-3/TRBV12-4
size: few

CDR3: CASSLEKGHEQFF
DNA: TGTGCCAGCAGTTTAGAAAAAGGGCATGAGCAGTTCTTC
J: TRBJ2-1
D: NA
V: TRBV12-3/TRBV12-4
size: NA

CDR3: CASSLPGNNEQFF
DNA: TGTGCCAGCAGTTTACCGGGTAACAATGAGCAGTTCTTC
J: TRBJ2-1
D: NA
V: TRBV12-3/TRBV12-4
size: once

CDR3: CASHKFGENTEAFF
DNA: TGTGCCAGCCACAAATTTGGGGAGAACACTGAAGCTTTCTTT
J: TRBJ1-1
D: NA
V: TRBV7-9
size: many

CDR3: CASTNDRDWKFF
DNA: TGTGCCAGCACTAACGACAGGGATTGGAAGTTCTTC
J: TRBJ2-1
D: TRBD1
V: TRBV2
size: many

CDR3: CASSSASDTNTEAFF
DNA: TGTGCCAGCAGTTCCGCCTCGGACACGAACACTGAAGCTTTCTTT
J: TRBJ1-1
D: NA
V: TRBV11-1
size: few

CDR3: CASSEATGGADTQYF
DNA: TGTGCCAGCAGTGAAGCGACAGGGGGCGCAGATACGCAGTATTTT
J: TRBJ2-3
D: TRBD1
V: TRBV6-1
size: many

CDR3: CASSSEGKNIQYF
DNA: TGTGCCAGCAGCTCCGAGGGTAAAAACATTCAGTACTTC
J: TRBJ2-4
D: NA
V: TRBV7-9
size: many

CDR3: CASSVVSGGEETQYF
DNA: TGTGCCAGCAGCGTAGTCTCGGGCGGGGAAGAGACCCAGTACTTC
J: TRBJ2-5
D: NA
V: TRBV9
size: few

CDR3: CASSSPLGNLQDTQYF
DNA: TGTGCCAGCAGCTCCCCCCTAGGTAATCTACAAGATACGCAGTATTTT
J: TRBJ2-3
D: NA
V: TRBV7-2
size: many

CDR3: CSARDRVQAGSKAFF
DNA: TGCAGTGCTAGAGATCGGGTCCAGGCTGGTAGTAAAGCTTTCTTT
J: TRBJ1-1
D: NA
V: TRBV20-1
size: few

CDR3: CASSEATGVVKTGELFF
DNA: TGTGCCAGTAGTGAGGCGACAGGGGTAGTAAAAACCGGGGAGCTGTTTTTT
J: TRBJ2-2
D: TRBD1
V: TRBV19
size: few

CDR3: CASSFNFGGLRTDTQYF
DNA: TGTGCCAGCAGTTTCAACTTTGGGGGACTACGCACAGATACGCAGTATTTT
J: TRBJ2-3
D: TRBD2
V: TRBV27
size: NA

CDR3: CASSPPFRQGLEKLFF
DNA: TGTGCCAGCAGCCCCCCATTCCGACAGGGGCTTGAAAAACTGTTTTTT
J: TRBJ1-4
D: TRBD1
V: TRBV7-9
size: many

CDR3: CASSLFGGTDTQYF
DNA: TGCGCCAGCAGCTTGTTTGGGGGCACAGATACGCAGTATTTT
J: TRBJ2-3
D: NA
V: TRBV5-1
size: few

CDR3: CASRPQGRVAEAFF
DNA: TGTGCCAGCAGACCTCAGGGGCGGGTGGCTGAAGCTTTCTTT
J: TRBJ1-1
D: NA
V: TRBV12-3/TRBV12-4
size: many

CDR3: CATPTGYTEAFF
DNA: TGTGCCACCCCGACAGGGTACACTGAAGCTTTCTTT
J: TRBJ1-1
D: TRBD1
V: TRBV24-1
size: few

CDR3: CAISATGVNYEQYF
DNA: TGTGCCATCAGTGCGACAGGGGTGAACTACGAGCAGTACTTC
J: TRBJ2-7
D: TRBD1
V: TRBV10-3
size: NA

CDR3: CASSQGRTGDGYTF
DNA: TGCGCCAGCAGCCAAGGGAGGACAGGGGATGGCTACACCTTC
J: TRBJ1-2
D: TRBD1
V: TRBV4-3
size: many

CDR3: CSASPGRGQREEETQYF
DNA: TGCAGTGCAAGCCCCGGTCGGGGGCAGCGGGAGGAAGAGACCCAGTACTTC
J: TRBJ2-5
D: TRBD2
V: TRBV20-1
size: few

CDR3: CASSPTAGGNWDTGELFF
DNA: TGTGCCAGCAGCCCAACGGCCGGGGGTAACTGGGACACCGGGGAGCTGTTTTTT
J: TRBJ2-2
D: NA
V: TRBV7-3
size: NA

CDR3: CSVSAVLTYEQYF
DNA: TGCAGCGTTTCGGCAGTTTTAACCTACGAGCAGTACTTC
J: TRBJ2-7
D: NA
V: TRBV29-1
size: many

CDR3: CASSVRGRFEKLFF
DNA: TGTGCCAGCAGTGTGAGGGGGCGTTTTGAAAAACTGTTTTTT
J: TRBJ1-4
D: TRBD1
V: TRBV25-1
size: many

CDR3: CSTETGESTGELFF
DNA: TGCAGCACAGAGACAGGGGAGAGCACCGGGGAGCTGTTTTTT
J: TRBJ2-2
D: TRBD1
V: TRBV29-1
size: many

CDR3: CATSRDALQETQYF
DNA: TGTGCCACCAGCAGAGACGCTCTTCAAGAGACCCAGTACTTC
J: TRBJ2-5
D: NA
V: TRBV15
size: NA

CDR3: CASSPDLFVYNEQFF
DNA: TGTGCCAGCAGCCCCGACTTGTTCGTCTACAATGAGCAGTTCTTC
J: TRBJ2-1
D: NA
V: TRBV7-8
size: NA

CDR3: CAWSLQGDYGYTF
DNA: TGTGCCTGGAGTCTGCAGGGTGACTATGGCTACACCTTC
J: TRBJ1-2
D: NA
V: TRBV30
size: NA

CDR3: CASRQQGSGTEAFF
DNA: TGTGCCAGCAGGCAACAGGGGTCAGGGACTGAAGCTTTCTTT
J: TRBJ1-1
D: TRBD1
V: TRBV6-1
size: NA

CDR3: CASSPTSGADTQYF
DNA: TGTGCCAGCTCACCAACTAGCGGGGCAGATACGCAGTATTTT
J: TRBJ2-3
D: TRBD2
V: TRBV18
size: many

CDR3: CASSEQLGGTEAFF
DNA: TGCGCCAGCAGCGAACAACTAGGGGGTACCGAAGCTTTCTTT
J: TRBJ1-1
D: NA
V: TRBV5-1
size: NA

CDR3: CASETSGANVLTF
DNA: TGTGCCAGTGAGACCTCTGGGGCCAACGTCCTGACTTTC
J: TRBJ2-6
D: NA
V: TRBV19
size: many

CDR3: CASTGTLNSPLHF
DNA: TGTGCCAGCACCGGGACCCTAAATTCACCCCTCCACTTT
J: TRBJ1-6
D: NA
V: TRBV12-3/TRBV12-4
size: NA

CDR3: CASSPGLFYNEQFF
DNA: TGTGCCAGCAGCCCGGGACTTTTCTACAATGAGCAGTTCTTC
J: TRBJ2-1
D: NA
V: TRBV7-9
size: NA

CDR3: CASSGAGPETQYF
DNA: TGTGCCAGCAGCGGGGCAGGGCCAGAGACCCAGTACTTC
J: TRBJ2-5
D: NA
V: TRBV7-9
size: NA

CDR3: CSVPYSGEGTYYEQYF
DNA: TGCAGCGTTCCCTATAGCGGGGAGGGGACATACTACGAGCAGTACTTC
J: TRBJ2-7
D: TRBD2
V: TRBV29-1
size: NA

CDR3: CASSAGQERQETQYF
DNA: TGTGCCAGCAGCGCCGGACAGGAGCGACAAGAGACCCAGTACTTC
J: TRBJ2-5
D: TRBD1
V: TRBV9
size: few

CDR3: CASSNWRETQYF
DNA: TGTGCCAGCAGTAATTGGAGGGAGACCCAGTACTTC
J: TRBJ2-5
D: NA
V: TRBV28
size: many

CDR3: CASSSWVIAPEKLFF
DNA: TGTGCCAGCAGTTCTTGGGTCATCGCCCCAGAAAAACTGTTTTTT
J: TRBJ1-4
D: NA
V: TRBV12-3/TRBV12-4
size: many

CDR3: CASILRTGRGTGELFF
DNA: TGTGCCAGCATACTAAGGACAGGCCGGGGTACCGGGGAGCTGTTTTTT
J: TRBJ2-2
D: TRBD1
V: TRBV19
size: many

CDR3: CASSLGGGLNTGELFF
DNA: TGTGCCAGCAGCTTAGGAGGGGGCCTCAACACCGGGGAGCTGTTTTTT
J: TRBJ2-2
D: TRBD1
V: TRBV7-9
size: many